A single sample is the source of the 13 T cell receptor beta chains below, sequenced in a study of OX40 agonist ivuxolimab in advanced cancers. TCRdb's table, derived via immunoSEQ multiplex PCR, lists solely in-frame clones and lacks some. The table includes about 100,000 clones, around 93% detected once. Material: CD4+ or CD8+ T cells sorted from blood, obtained in a trial of the OX40 agonist ivuxolimab. The receptors come from an adult with an advanced solid tumor such as melanoma, head and neck, liver or kidney cancer.

The genes are TRBV27 and TRBJ1-5; D ambiguous. V dropped 3 bases and J dropped 3 bases, with 6 bases sitting between them. The CDR3 sequence is 13 residues long. CDR1 and CDR2 from the germline V gene are MNHEY and SMNVEV (reference sequence). As DNA, the CDR3 is TGTGCCAGCAGTTTGCCTGTCAATCAGCCCCAGCATTTT. Its protein product is CASSLPVNQPQHF.

This clone was seen a single time. The chain carries TRBV11-2 and TRBJ2-3, with D unresolved. Per germline, CDR1 SGHAT and CDR2 FQNNGV. This CDR3 has 14 amino acids. V was clipped by 5 bases and J by 0 bases, with 9 bases between them. The CDR3 loop reads CASSRSDSTDTQYF. The CDR3 coding sequence is TGTGCCAGCAGCCGCTCGGACAGCACAGATACGCAGTATTTT. The full variable domain, its missing parts supplied by reference TRBV11-2 and TRBJ2-3, is EAGVAQSPRYKIIEKRQSVAFWCNPISGHATLYWYQQILGQGPKLLIQFQNNGVVDDSQLPKDRFSAERLKGVDSTLKIQPAKLEDSAVYLCASSRSDSTDTQYFGPGTRLTVL.

The chain carries TRBV19 and TRBJ2-5; D may be TRBD1 or TRBD2 (5 bases each). The germline gives CDR1 LNHDA, CDR2 SQIVND (reference sequence). V lost 6 bases and J 2 bases, leaving 10 bases between the germline ends. The CDR3 contains 13 residues. This CDR3 is CASSPRGQETQYF. The CDR3 bases are TGTGCCAGTAGCCCGAGGGGTCAAGAGACCCAGTACTTC.

The V gene is TRBV5-1, the J gene TRBJ2-2, with no clear D. The CDR3 loop spans 13 amino acids. Germline V gives CDR1 SGHRS, CDR2 YFSETQ. The V end lost 5 bases, the J end lost 6 bases, and 11 bases lay between the germline ends. The CDR3 is CASSSRSAGELFF. CDR3 nucleotide sequence: TGCGCCAGCAGTTCGAGATCCGCCGGGGAGCTGTTTTTT.

The chain links TRBV6-6 to TRBJ1-2; tentatively, D is TRBD1 (5 bases). V shed 6 bases and J shed 10 bases, with 24 bases lying between them. This CDR3 has 15 amino acids. CDR1 and CDR2 from the germline V gene are MNHNY and SVGAGI (reference sequence). The CDR3 nucleotides read TGTGCCAGCAGGCCTGAAGGGGTCTTCAAATCCGACTACACCTTC. Amino acids: CASRPEGVFKSDYTF.

V gene TRBV10-2 combines with J gene TRBJ1-1; D unclear. This CDR3 spans 13 amino acids. The V end was cut by 2 bases, the J end by 2 bases, with 6 bases between. CDR1 is WSHSY and CDR2 is SAAADI in the germline V gene. DNA of the CDR3: TGCGCCAGCAGTGAGGACGATAACACTGAAGCTTTCTTT. It encodes CASSEDDNTEAFF.

The V gene is TRBV28, the J gene TRBJ1-1; 11 bases map to TRBD1. In germline, CDR1 is MDHEN, CDR2 SYDVKM. Unmatched junction bases numbered 6, after V lost 5 bases and J lost 4 bases. The CDR3 has 15 residues. In nucleotides, the CDR3 is TGTGCCAGCAGTCCCGCCGGGACAGGGGGCACTGAAGCTTTCTTT. Translated: CASSPAGTGGTEAFF. The full variable domain, in which reference TRBV28 and TRBJ1-1 provide the parts outside the CDR3, is DVKVTQSSRYLVKRTGEKVFLECVQDMDHENMFWYRQDPGLGLRLIYFSYDVKMKEKGDIPEGYSVSREKKERFSLILESASTNQTSMYLCASSPAGTGGTEAFFGQGTRLTVV.

J is TRBJ2-5 and V is TRBV28; 9 bases match TRBD2. V lost 0 bases, J lost 5 bases, and 4 bases stayed unmatched. CDR1 and CDR2 (germline): MDHEN, SYDVKM. The CDR3 is 15 amino acids. CDR3 bases: TGTGCCAGCAGTTTATGGTCTAGCGGGATGGAGACCCAGTACTTC. This codes for CASSLWSSGMETQYF.

This chain connects TRBV28 to TRBJ1-5; D not certain. CDR1 and CDR2 from the germline V gene are MDHEN and SYDVKM. The CDR3 runs to 17 residues. V dropped 3 bases and J dropped 1 base, with 16 bases sitting between them. The CDR3 bases are TGTGCCAGCAGTTTGACCCTCGGACTTCCGAGCAATCAGCCCCAGCATTTT. Amino acids: CASSLTLGLPSNQPQHF. Complete variable domain (other parts from reference TRBV28 and TRBJ1-5): DVKVTQSSRYLVKRTGEKVFLECVQDMDHENMFWYRQDPGLGLRLIYFSYDVKMKEKGDIPEGYSVSREKKERFSLILESASTNQTSMYLCASSLTLGLPSNQPQHFGDGTRLSIL.

As concerns this clone: The identical CDR3 is also encoded by other nucleotide sequences in the sample. V gene TRBV18 combines with J gene TRBJ2-3; D not resolved. The germline gives CDR1 KGHSH, CDR2 LQKENI. V was shortened by 1 base and J by 0 bases, with 2 bases between the two germline ends. The CDR3 is made up of 13 amino acids. The chain's CDR3 is CASSPLSTDTQYF. In nucleotides, the CDR3 is TGTGCCAGCTCACCACTCAGCACAGATACGCAGTATTTT.

On this clone itself: The same CDR3 can be traced to other DNA sequences in this sample. The chain links TRBV5-1 to TRBJ2-7, with 8 positions matching TRBD2. The V and J ends lost 4 bases and 5 bases, in that order; junction bases with no gene match: 5. Germline values: CDR1 SGHRS, CDR2 YFSETQ. The CDR3 has 13 residues. CDR3 region: CASSPGLADEQYF. The CDR3 coding sequence is TGCGCCAGCAGCCCTGGACTAGCTGACGAGCAGTACTTC.

This chain joins TRBV5-1 and TRBJ2-5; 7 bases map to TRBD2. The V and J ends lost 2 bases and 5 bases, in that order; junction bases with no gene match: 9. The germline V gene has CDR1 SGHRS and CDR2 YFSETQ. The CDR3 totals 15 residues. CDR3 region: CASSFAGVREETQYF. The CDR3 region has the DNA TGCGCCAGCAGCTTTGCGGGAGTCAGGGAGGAGACCCAGTACTTC.

CDR3 amino acids: CASIMGGMTGELFF. Here the CDR3 DNA reads TGTGCCAGCATCATGGGAGGGATGACCGGGGAGCTGTTTTTT. The chain recombines TRBV13 with TRBJ2-2; TRBD2 matches 7 bases. Germline loops: CDR1 PRHDT, CDR2 FYEKMQ (reference sequence). The CDR3 is 14 residues long. V shed 7 bases, J shed 5 bases, and the junction held 7 bases outside the gene matches.